The sequence of this T cell receptor (beta chain) was determined in a study of post-analysis software for immune sequencing data. Study information: Disease courses included relapsing-remitting, secondary progressive and progressive-relapsing multiple sclerosis.

Unique molecular identifiers tagged the TCR beta cDNA libraries. Researchers reported some 500,000 cDNA molecules coming from around 1 to 10 million T cells. TCRdb reanalysed the PCR reads using MiXCR and keeps one entry per CDR3 protein. The data hold approximately 440,000 distinct CDR3 sequences, with around 40% observed a single time. This clonotype was obtained from a girl aged 5-17 years with multiple sclerosis. Sequences were obtained from blood.

CDR3 sequence reads: CASSLSAGRVSYEQYF. Written as DNA, the CDR3 is TGTGCCAGCAGTTTATCTGCGGGACGGGTTTCCTACGAGCAGTACTTC. This sequence joins TRBV27 and TRBJ2-7, with D perhaps TRBD2 (6 bases). Between the trimmed V and J ends, which lost 0 bases and 1 base, there was a span of 13 bases. CDR1 is MNHEY and CDR2 is SMNVEV in the germline V gene (reference sequence). There are 16 residues in the CDR3.